This entry describes one TCR beta chain. The data were obtained in a study of blood T cell repertoires in COVID-19. Self-reported history from a screening survey and questionnaire set each donor's cohort. In the 2 weeks before study entry, exposed participants met a COVID-19 case, which was PCR-confirmed or clinician-diagnosed. Trimming took 8 bases from V and 1 from J, leaving 9 bases between them. The CDR3 spans 13 residues. Germline assignment: CDR1 MNHEY and CDR2 SVGAGI. Per the authors' pipeline: Counts of nucleated cells, estimated from reference gene primer amplification, were obtained. Method: immunoSEQ multiplex PCR; TCRdb's copy keeps in-frame clones and lacks some. That table furnishes V, J and clone size, whereas the DNA furnished D and trimming. The repertoire holds about 250,000 clones, with around 82% as singletons.

This TCR derives from a middle-aged woman who had been exposed to COVID-19. The sample consisted of PBMCs or T cells enriched from blood (not recorded which). The rearrangement uses TRBV6-5 and TRBJ2-1, with D unresolved. CDR3 protein: CASEPSSYNEQFF. CDR3 DNA: TGTGCCAGCGAGCCAAGTTCCTACAATGAGCAGTTCTTC.